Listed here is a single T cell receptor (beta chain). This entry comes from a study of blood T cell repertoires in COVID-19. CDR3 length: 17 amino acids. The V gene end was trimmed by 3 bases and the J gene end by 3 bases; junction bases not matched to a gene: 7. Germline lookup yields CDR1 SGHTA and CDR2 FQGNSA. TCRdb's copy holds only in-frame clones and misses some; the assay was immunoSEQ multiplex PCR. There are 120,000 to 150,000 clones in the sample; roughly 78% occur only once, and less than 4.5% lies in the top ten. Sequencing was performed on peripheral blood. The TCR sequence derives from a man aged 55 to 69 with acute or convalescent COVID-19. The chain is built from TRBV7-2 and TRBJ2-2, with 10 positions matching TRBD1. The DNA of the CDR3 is TGTGCCAGCAGCTTCTCTATGACAGGGGGCTACACCGGGGAGCTGTTTTTT. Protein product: CASSFSMTGGYTGELFF.